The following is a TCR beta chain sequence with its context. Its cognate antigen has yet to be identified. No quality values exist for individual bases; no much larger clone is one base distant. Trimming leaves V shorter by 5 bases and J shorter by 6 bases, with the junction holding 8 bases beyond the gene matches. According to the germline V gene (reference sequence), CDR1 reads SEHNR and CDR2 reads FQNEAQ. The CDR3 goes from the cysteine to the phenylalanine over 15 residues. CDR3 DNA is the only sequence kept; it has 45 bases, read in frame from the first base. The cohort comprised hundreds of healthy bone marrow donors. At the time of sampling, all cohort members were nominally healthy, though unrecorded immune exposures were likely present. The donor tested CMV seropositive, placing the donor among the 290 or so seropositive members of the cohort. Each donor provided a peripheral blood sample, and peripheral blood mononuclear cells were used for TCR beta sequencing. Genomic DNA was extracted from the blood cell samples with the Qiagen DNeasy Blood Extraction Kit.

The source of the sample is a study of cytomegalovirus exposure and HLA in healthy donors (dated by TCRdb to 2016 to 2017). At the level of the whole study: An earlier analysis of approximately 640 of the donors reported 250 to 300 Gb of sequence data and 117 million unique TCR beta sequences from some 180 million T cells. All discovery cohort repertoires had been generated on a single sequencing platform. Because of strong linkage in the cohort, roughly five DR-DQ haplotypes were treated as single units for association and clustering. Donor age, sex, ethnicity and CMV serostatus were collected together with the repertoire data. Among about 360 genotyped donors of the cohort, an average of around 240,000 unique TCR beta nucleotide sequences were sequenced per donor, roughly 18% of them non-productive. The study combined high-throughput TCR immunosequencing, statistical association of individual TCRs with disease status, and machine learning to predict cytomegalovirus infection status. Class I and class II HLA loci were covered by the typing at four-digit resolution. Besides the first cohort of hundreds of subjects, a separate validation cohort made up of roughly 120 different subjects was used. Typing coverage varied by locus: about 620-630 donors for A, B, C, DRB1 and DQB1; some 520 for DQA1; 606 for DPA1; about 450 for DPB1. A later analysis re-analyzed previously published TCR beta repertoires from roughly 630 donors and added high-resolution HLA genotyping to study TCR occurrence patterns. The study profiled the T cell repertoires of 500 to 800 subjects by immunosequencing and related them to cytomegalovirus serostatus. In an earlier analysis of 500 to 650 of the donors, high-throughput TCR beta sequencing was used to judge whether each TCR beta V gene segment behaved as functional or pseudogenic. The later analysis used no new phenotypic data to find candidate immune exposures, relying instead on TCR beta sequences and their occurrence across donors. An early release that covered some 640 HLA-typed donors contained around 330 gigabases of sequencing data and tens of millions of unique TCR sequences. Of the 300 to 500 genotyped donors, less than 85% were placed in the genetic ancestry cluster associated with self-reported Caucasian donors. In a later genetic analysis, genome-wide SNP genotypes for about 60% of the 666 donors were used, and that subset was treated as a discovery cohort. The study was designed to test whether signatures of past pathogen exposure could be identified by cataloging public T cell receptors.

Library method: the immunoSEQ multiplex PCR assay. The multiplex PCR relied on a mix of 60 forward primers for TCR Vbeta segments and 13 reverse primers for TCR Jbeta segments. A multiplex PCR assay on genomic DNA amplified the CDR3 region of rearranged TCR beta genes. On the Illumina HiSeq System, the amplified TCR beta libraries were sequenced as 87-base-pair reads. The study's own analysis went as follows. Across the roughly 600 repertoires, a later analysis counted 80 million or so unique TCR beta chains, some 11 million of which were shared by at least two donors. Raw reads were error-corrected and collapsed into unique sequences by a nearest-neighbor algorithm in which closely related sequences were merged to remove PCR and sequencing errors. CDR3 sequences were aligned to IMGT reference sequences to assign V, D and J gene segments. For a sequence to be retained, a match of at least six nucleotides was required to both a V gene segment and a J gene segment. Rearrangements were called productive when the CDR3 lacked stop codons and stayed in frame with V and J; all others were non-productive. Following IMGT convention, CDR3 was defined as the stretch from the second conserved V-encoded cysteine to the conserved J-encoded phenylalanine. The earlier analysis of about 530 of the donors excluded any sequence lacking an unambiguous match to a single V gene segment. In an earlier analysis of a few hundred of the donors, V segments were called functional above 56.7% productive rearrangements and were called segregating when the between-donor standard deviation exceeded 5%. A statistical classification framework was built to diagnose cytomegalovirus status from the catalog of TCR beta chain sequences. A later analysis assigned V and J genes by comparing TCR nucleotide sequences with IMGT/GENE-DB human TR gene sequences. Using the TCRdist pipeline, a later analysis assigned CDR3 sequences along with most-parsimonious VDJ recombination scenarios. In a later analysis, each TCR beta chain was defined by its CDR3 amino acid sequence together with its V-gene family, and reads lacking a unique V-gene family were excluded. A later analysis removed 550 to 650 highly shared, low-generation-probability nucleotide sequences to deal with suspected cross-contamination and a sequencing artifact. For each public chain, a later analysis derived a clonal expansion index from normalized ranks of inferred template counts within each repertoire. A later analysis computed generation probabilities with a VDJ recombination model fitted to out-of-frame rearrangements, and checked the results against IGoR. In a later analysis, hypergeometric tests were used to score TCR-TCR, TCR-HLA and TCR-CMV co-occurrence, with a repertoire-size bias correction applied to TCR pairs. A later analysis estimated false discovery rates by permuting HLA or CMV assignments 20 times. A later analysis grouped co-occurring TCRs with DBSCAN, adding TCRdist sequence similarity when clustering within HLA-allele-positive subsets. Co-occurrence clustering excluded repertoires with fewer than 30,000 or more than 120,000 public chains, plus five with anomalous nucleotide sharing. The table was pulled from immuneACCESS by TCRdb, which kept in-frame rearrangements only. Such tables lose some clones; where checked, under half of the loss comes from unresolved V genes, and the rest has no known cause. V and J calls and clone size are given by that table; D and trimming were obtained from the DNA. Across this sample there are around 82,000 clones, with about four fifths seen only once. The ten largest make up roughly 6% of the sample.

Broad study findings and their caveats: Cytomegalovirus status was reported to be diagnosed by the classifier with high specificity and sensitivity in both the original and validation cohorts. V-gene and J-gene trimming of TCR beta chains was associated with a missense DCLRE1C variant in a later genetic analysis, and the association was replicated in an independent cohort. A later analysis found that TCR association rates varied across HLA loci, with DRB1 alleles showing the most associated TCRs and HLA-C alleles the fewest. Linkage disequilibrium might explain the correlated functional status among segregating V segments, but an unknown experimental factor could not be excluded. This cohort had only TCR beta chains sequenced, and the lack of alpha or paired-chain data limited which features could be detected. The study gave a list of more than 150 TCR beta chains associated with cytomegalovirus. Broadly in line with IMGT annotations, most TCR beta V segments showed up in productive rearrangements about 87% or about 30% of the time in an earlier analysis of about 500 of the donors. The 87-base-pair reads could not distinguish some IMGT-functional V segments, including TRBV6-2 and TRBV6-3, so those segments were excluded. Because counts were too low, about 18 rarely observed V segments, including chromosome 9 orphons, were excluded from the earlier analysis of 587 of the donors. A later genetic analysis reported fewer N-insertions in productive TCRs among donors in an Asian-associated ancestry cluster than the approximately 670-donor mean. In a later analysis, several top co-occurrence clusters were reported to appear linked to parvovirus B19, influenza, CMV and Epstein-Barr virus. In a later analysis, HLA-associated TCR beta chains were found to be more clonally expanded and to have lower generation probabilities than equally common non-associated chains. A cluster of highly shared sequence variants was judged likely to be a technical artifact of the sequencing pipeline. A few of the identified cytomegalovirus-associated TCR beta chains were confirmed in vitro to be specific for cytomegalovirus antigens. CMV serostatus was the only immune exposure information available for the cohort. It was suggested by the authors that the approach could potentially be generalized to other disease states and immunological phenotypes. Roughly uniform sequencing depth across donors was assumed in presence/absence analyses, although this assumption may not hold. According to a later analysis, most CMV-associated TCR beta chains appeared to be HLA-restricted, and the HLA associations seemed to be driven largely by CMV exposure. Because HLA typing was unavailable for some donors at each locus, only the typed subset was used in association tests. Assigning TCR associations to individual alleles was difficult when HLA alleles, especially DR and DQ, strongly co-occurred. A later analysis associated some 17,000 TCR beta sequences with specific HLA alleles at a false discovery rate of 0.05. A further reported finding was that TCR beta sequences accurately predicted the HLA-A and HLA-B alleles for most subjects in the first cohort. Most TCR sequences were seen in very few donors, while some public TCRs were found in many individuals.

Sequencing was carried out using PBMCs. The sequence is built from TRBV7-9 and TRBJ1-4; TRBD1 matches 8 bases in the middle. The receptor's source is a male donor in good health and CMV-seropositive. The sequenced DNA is TGTGCCAGCAGCCGTCAGGGGGCCGGGGATGAAAAACTGTTTTTT. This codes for CASSRQGAGDEKLFF.